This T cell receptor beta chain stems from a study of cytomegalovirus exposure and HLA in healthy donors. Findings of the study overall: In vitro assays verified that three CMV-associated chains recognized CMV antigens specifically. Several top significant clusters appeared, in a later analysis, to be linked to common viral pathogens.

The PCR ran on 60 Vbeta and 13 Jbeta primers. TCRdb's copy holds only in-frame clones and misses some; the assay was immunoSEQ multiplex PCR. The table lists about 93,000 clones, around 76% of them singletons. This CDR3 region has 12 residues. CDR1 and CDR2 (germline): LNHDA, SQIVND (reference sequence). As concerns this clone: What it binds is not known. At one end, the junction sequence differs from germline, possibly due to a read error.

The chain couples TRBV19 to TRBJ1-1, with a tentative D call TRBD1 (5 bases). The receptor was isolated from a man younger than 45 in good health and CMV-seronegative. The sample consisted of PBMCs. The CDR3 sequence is CASSLDGGKAFF. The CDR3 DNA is TGTGCCAGTAGTCTAGATGGGGGGAAAGCTTTCTTT.